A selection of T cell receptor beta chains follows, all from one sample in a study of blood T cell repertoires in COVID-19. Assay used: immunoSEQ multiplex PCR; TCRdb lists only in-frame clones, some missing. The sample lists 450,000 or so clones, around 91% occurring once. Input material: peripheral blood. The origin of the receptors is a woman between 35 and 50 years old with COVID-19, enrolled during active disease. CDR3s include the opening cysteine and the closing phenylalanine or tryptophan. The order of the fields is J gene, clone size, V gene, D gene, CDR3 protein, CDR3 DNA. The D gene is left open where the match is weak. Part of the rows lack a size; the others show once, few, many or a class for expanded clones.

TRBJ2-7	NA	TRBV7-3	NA	CASSPGHVYEQYF	TGTGCCAGCAGCCCTGGACATGTCTACGAGCAGTACTTC
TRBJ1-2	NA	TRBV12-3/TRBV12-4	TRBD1	CASSFGTAYGYTF	TGTGCCAGCAGTTTTGGGACAGCCTATGGCTACACCTTC
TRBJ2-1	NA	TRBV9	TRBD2	CASSVGGRGLYNEQFF	TGTGCCAGCAGCGTAGGTGGGAGGGGACTCTACAATGAGCAGTTCTTC
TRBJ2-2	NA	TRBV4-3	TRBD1	CASSQPLGTGNTGELFF	TGCGCCAGCAGCCAACCCCTCGGGACAGGGAACACCGGGGAGCTGTTTTTT
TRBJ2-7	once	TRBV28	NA	CATTAFPYEQYF	TGTGCCACTACAGCCTTTCCCTACGAGCAGTACTTC
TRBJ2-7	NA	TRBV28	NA	CASNPGLPYEQYF	TGTGCCAGCAACCCGGGACTGCCTTACGAGCAGTACTTC
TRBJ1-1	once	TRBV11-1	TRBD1	CASSSQGEATEAFF	TGTGCCAGCAGCTCTCAGGGGGAGGCCACTGAAGCTTTCTTT
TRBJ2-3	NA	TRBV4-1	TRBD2	CASSHSGGTDTQYF	TGCGCCAGCAGCCATAGCGGGGGCACAGATACGCAGTATTTT
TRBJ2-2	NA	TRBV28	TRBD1	CASRRTGVATGELFF	TGTGCCAGCCGCCGGACAGGGGTAGCTACCGGGGAGCTGTTTTTT
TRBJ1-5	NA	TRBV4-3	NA	CASSQEAGRGQPQHF	TGCGCCAGCAGCCAAGAGGCAGGTCGTGGGCAGCCCCAGCATTTT
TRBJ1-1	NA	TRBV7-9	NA	CASSLAGGHTEAFF	TGTGCCAGCAGCTTAGCGGGAGGCCACACTGAAGCTTTCTTT
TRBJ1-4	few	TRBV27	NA	CASSSTSATNEKLFF	TGTGCCAGCAGTTCCACTTCTGCAACTAATGAAAAACTGTTTTTT
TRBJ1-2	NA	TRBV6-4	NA	CASSVSLNYGYTF	TGTGCCAGCAGTGTCTCCCTAAACTATGGCTACACCTTC
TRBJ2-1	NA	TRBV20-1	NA	CSASLAGTVNEQFF	TGCAGTGCTAGTTTGGCGGGGACAGTCAATGAGCAGTTCTTC
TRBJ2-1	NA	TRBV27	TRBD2	CASSTIAGYNEQFF	TGTGCCAGCAGTACTATAGCGGGCTACAATGAGCAGTTCTTC
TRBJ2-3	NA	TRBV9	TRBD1	CASSVSGGASTDTQYF	TGTGCCAGCAGCGTATCAGGGGGCGCGAGCACAGATACGCAGTATTTT
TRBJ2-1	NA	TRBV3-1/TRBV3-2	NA	CASSQVRGYEQFF	TGTGCCAGCAGCCAAGTTCGGGGGTATGAGCAGTTCTTC
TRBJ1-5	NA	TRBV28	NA	CASSFGDRQTQPQHF	TGTGCCAGCAGTTTTGGCGACAGGCAGACCCAGCCCCAGCATTTT
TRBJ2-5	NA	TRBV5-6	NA	CASSTWTTLQETQYF	TGTGCCAGCAGCACATGGACTACTTTACAAGAGACCCAGTACTTC
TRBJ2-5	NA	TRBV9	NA	CASSDRGTGMETQYF	TGTGCCAGCAGCGATAGAGGAACAGGCATGGAGACCCAGTACTTC
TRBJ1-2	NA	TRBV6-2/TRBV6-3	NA	CASSFGPQRPHGGYTF	TGTGCCAGCAGTTTCGGCCCCCAGAGGCCCCATGGTGGCTACACCTTC
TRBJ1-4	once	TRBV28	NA	CASLGDSEEKLFF	TGTGCCAGCTTGGGGGACTCGGAAGAAAAACTGTTTTTT
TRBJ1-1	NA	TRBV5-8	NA	CASTSWTERAYTEAFF	TGTGCCAGCACGTCCTGGACAGAGAGGGCCTACACTGAAGCTTTCTTT
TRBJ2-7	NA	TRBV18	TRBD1	CASSPRTGGDEQYF	TGTGCCAGCTCACCAAGGACAGGGGGAGACGAGCAGTACTTC
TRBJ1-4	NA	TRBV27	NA	CASGPRAATNEKLFF	TGTGCCAGCGGGCCCAGGGCAGCGACTAATGAAAAACTGTTTTTT
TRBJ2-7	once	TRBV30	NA	CAWSVLDEQYF	TGTGCCTGGAGCGTACTAGACGAGCAGTACTTC
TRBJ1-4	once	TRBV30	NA	CAWSVLHNEKLFF	TGTGCCTGGAGTGTACTGCATAATGAAAAACTGTTTTTT
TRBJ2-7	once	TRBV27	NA	CASSPEDSLLEQYF	TGTGCCAGCAGTCCCGAGGACAGTTTGCTCGAGCAGTACTTC
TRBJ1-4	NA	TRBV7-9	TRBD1	CASSRDRGEKLFF	TGTGCCAGCAGCCGCGACAGGGGGGAAAAACTGTTTTTT
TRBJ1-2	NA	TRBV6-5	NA	CASSYNRAGYYGYTF	TGTGCCAGCAGTTACAATCGGGCAGGGTACTATGGCTACACCTTC
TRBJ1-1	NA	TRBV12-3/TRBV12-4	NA	CASSFSGDTEAFF	TGTGCCAGCAGTTTTTCGGGGGACACTGAAGCTTTCTTT
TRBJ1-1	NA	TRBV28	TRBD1	CASSLFRRQGAGPEAFF	TGTGCCAGCAGTTTATTCCGACGACAGGGGGCCGGTCCTGAAGCTTTCTTT
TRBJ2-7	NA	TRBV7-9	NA	CASSARGDEQYF	TGTGCCAGCAGCGCGAGAGGCGACGAGCAGTACTTC
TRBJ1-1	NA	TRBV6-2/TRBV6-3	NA	CASSYSFGVVPEAFF	TGTGCCAGCAGTTACTCGTTCGGGGTGGTGCCTGAAGCTTTCTTT
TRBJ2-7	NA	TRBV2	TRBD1	CASSPPGTASYEQYF	TGTGCCAGCAGTCCCCCCGGGACAGCCTCCTACGAGCAGTACTTC
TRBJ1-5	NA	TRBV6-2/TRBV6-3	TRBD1	CASSRDSGRPQHF	TGTGCCAGCAGCAGGGACAGCGGGAGGCCCCAGCATTTT
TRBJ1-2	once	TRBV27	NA	CASSLSAGKGYTF	TGTGCCAGCAGTTTATCGGCAGGGAAAGGCTACACCTTC
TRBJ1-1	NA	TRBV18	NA	CASSPRDMNTEAFF	TGTGCCAGCTCACCTAGAGATATGAACACTGAAGCTTTCTTT
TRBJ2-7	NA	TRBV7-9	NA	CASSRGGGMIAYEQYF	TGTGCCAGCAGCCGCGGAGGTGGCATGATCGCCTACGAGCAGTACTTC
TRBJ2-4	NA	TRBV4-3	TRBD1	CASSQTGGANIQYF	TGCGCCAGCAGCCAGACAGGGGGTGCAAACATTCAGTACTTC
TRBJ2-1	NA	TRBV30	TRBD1	CAWSVGLWTGNNNEQFF	TGTGCCTGGAGTGTAGGCCTCTGGACAGGGAACAACAATGAGCAGTTCTTC
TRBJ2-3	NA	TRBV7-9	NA	CASSFTGQGDTQYF	TGTGCCAGCAGCTTCACAGGGCAGGGAGATACGCAGTATTTT
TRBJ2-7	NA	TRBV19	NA	CASSMRRGPAYEQYF	TGTGCCAGTAGTATGCGCAGGGGACCCGCCTACGAGCAGTACTTC
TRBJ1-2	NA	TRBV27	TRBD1	CASSLYRGDYGYTF	TGTGCCAGCAGTTTGTACAGGGGGGACTATGGCTACACCTTC
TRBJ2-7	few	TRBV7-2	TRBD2	CASSSYGLAAYEQYF	TGTGCCAGCAGCTCCTACGGACTAGCGGCCTACGAGCAGTACTTC
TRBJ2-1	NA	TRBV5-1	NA	CASSQDNPSYNEQFF	TGCGCCAGCAGCCAAGACAATCCCTCCTACAATGAGCAGTTCTTC
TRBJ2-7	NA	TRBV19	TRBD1	CASSIRQGSYEQYF	TGTGCCAGTAGTATCCGACAGGGATCCTACGAGCAGTACTTC
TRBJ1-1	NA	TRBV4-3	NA	CASTVQISGATEAFF	TGCGCCAGCACCGTTCAGATATCTGGTGCCACTGAAGCTTTCTTT
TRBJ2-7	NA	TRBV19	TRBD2	CASSSLAGGPYEQYF	TGTGCCAGTAGTAGTTTAGCGGGAGGGCCGTACGAGCAGTACTTC
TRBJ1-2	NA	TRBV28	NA	CASDLGQRLGYTF	TGTGCCAGCGATCTGGGACAACGGCTCGGCTACACCTTC
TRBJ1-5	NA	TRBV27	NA	CASSSLWGRQPQHF	TGTGCCAGCAGTTCCCTATGGGGGCGACAGCCCCAGCATTTT
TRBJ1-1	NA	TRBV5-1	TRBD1	CASRETGGHTEAFF	TGCGCCAGCCGGGAGACAGGGGGCCACACTGAAGCTTTCTTT
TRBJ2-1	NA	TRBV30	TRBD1	CAWSVLRGIYNEQFF	TGTGCCTGGAGTGTACTCAGGGGGATCTACAATGAGCAGTTCTTC